The present T cell receptor beta chain was sequenced within a study of CD8 T cells in Susac syndrome. RNA in amounts of roughly 0.45 to 1 ug was reverse transcribed with random hexamers. MiXCR was run by TCRdb on the immunoSEQ multiplex PCR reads, yielding one entry per CDR3 protein. This table holds under 95,000 distinct CDR3 sequences, around 94% found once. This CDR3 contains 13 residues. Per germline, CDR1 MNHNY and CDR2 SVGAGI (reference sequence). The V gene lost 8 bases and the J gene lost 4 bases, with 14 bases spanning the gap. The chain combines TRBV6-6 with TRBJ2-5; possibly TRBD2 for D (6 bases). This clonotype was obtained from a human donor with Susac syndrome. Sequencing was performed on CD4+ T cells from PBMCs. CDR3 sequence (DNA): TGTGCCAGCGGCGGGGCAGTTGGAGAGACCCAGTACTTC. Amino acid sequence: CASGGAVGETQYF.